The next 9 T cell receptor beta chains were all read from a single sample in a study of shared clonotypes between healthy human individuals. Produced via immunoSEQ multiplex PCR; TCRdb's table is partial and in-frame only. The sample has roughly 1 million clones, about 75% seen once; the top ten hold about 1.5%. Sequencing input: memory CD4+ T cells sorted from blood. The subset: CD45RA-negative fraction. All receptors come from a man aged 18 to 29 in good health.

This chain connects TRBV9 to TRBJ2-5, with D unclear. Germline loops: CDR1 SGDLS, CDR2 YYNGEE. The CDR3 contains 15 residues. The ends were cut back, 0 bases at V and 5 bases at J, with 14 bases in the middle. CDR3 coding DNA: TGTGCCAGCAGCGTAGCCCACAAGGGTGGGGAGACCCAGTACTTC. Translating it yields CASSVAHKGGETQYF.

CDR3 amino acids: CASSQDLAGGPNTDTQYF. As DNA, the CDR3 is TGTGCCAGCAGCCAAGATCTCGCGGGGGGGCCTAACACAGATACGCAGTATTTT. This chain connects TRBV4-2 to TRBJ2-3, with 9 bases aligning to TRBD2. CDR3 length: 18 residues. Looked up from germline, CDR1 is LGHNA and CDR2 is YNFKEQ. The ends lost 0 bases at V and 2 bases at J; junction bases unmatched: 9.

V and J are TRBV9 and TRBJ2-3; 7 bases fit TRBD2. Trimming cost V 3 bases and J 6 bases; bases outside gene matches: 7. Germline V gene sequence: CDR1 SGDLS, CDR2 YYNGEE. The CDR3 spans 14 residues. The DNA for the CDR3 is TGTGCCAGCAGCGACCGACTAGCCCGTGATACGCAGTATTTT. This encodes CASSDRLARDTQYF.

The genes are TRBV19 and TRBJ1-6; D possibly corresponds to TRBD1 (6 bases). The CDR3 length is 16 residues. In germline, CDR1 is LNHDA, CDR2 SQIVND (reference sequence). Trimming cost V 5 bases and J 0 bases, with 11 bases left between them. CDR3 amino acids: CASSSQGSSYNSPLHF. CDR3 sequence (DNA): TGTGCCAGTAGTTCCCAGGGGAGCTCCTATAATTCACCCCTCCACTTT.

This clone was detected once. Different DNA sequences within this sample yield the same CDR3. The V and J genes are TRBV29-1 and TRBJ2-7; D remains ambiguous. V lost 6 bases and J 4 bases, leaving 10 bases between the germline ends. The germline V gene has CDR1 SQVTM and CDR2 ANQGSEA. This CDR3 is built from 11 residues. CDR3 nucleotide sequence: TGCAGCGTCCATACAGTGTACGAGCAGTACTTC. Translated: CSVHTVYEQYF.

The chain carries TRBV7-2 and TRBJ2-6; D not certain. Trimming took 1 base from V and 4 from J, leaving 8 bases between them. The germline gives CDR1 SGHTA, CDR2 FQGNSA. CDR3 length: 15 amino acids. In DNA, the CDR3 is TGTGCCAGCAGCTTAGACCAGACCGGGGCCAACGTCCTGACTTTC. Protein product: CASSLDQTGANVLTF. Based on the CDR3 plus reference TRBV7-2 and TRBJ2-6, the full variable domain is GAGVSQSPSNKVTEKGKDVELRCDPISGHTALYWYRQSLGQGLEFLIYFQGNSAPDKSGLPSDRFSAERTGGSVSTLTIQRTQQEDSAVYLCASSLDQTGANVLTFGAGSRLTVL.

This chain links TRBV7-9 with TRBJ2-6, with D hard to call. The CDR3 runs to 15 residues. Germline CDR1 and CDR2: SEHNR and FQNEAQ (reference sequence). The ends were cut back, 2 bases at V and 2 bases at J, with 7 bases in the middle. DNA of the CDR3: TGTGCCAGCAGCTTAAGTCCAGCTGGGGCCAACGTCCTGACTTTC. It codes for CASSLSPAGANVLTF.

In this sample, this clone turned up once. The rearrangement links TRBV10-3 to TRBJ2-2; 10 bases map to TRBD1. The CDR3 is 20 residues long. Germline V gene sequence: CDR1 ENHRY, CDR2 SYGVKD. J lost 4 bases, V lost 2 bases, and 16 bases had no gene match. The CDR3 coding sequence is TGTGCCATCAGTGAGCCGAAAGGGACAGGGGCCCTCTTGGGCACCGGGGAGCTGTTTTTT. Translating gives CAISEPKGTGALLGTGELFF.

About this clone: At one end the junction does not follow the germline gene, possibly because of a read error. The chain uses TRBV11-2 and TRBJ2-3, with 9 bases identical to TRBD2. The CDR3 extends over 12 amino acids. Germline CDR1 and CDR2: SGHAT and FQNNGV. CDR3 bases: TGTGCCAGCAGCTCAGCGGGGGTAGCGGGGGACTTT. Protein product: CASSSAGVAGDF.